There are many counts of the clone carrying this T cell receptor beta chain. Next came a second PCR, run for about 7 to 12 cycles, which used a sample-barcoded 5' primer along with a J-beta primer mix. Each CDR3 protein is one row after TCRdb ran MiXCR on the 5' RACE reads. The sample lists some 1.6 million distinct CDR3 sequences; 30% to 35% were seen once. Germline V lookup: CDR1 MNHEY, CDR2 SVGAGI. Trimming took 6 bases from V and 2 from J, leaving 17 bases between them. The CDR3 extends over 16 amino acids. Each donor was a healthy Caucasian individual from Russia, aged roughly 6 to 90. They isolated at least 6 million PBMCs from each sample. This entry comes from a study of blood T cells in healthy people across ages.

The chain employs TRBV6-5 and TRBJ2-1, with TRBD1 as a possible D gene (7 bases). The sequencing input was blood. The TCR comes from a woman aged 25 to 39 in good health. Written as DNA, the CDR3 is TGTGCCAGCAGGACTGGCAGGGGGGAACCCTACAATGAGCAGTTCTTC. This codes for CASRTGRGEPYNEQFF.